A single sample gave rise to the 16 T cell receptor beta chains below, sequenced in a study of blood T cell repertoires in COVID-19. Sequenced by immunoSEQ multiplex PCR; TCRdb stores in-frame clones only, minus some. This sample has roughly 250,000 clones, with about four fifths found just once. Material: peripheral blood. The receptor source for this set is a person aged 70 to 79 with COVID-19, enrolled during active disease.

The rearrangement joins TRBV5-1 to TRBJ1-4; possible D gene TRBD1, 6 bases. Germline CDR1 SGHRS, CDR2 YFSETQ. The CDR3 is 14 amino acids. The V gene lost 3 bases and the J gene lost 7 bases, with 13 bases spanning the gap. The CDR3 loop reads CASSSGGHGEKLFF. CDR3 DNA sequence: TGCGCCAGCAGCTCGGGGGGACACGGTGAAAAACTGTTTTTT. The full variable domain, in which reference TRBV5-1 and TRBJ1-4 provide the parts outside the CDR3, is KAGVTQTPRYLIKTRGQQVTLSCSPISGHRSVSWYQQTPGQGLQFLFEYFSETQRNKGNFPGRFSGRQFSNSRSEMNVSTLELGDSALYLCASSSGGHGEKLFFGSGTQLSVL.

The chain carries TRBV5-5 and TRBJ2-5; a possible D gene is TRBD1 (6 bases). Looked up from germline, CDR1 is SGHKS and CDR2 is YYEKEE (reference sequence). The CDR3 loop spans 12 amino acids. V lost 4 bases to trimming and J lost 5 bases, with 9 bases between them. The CDR3 protein is CASSVDSETQYF. CDR3 nucleotide sequence: TGTGCCAGCAGCGTGGACAGCGAGACCCAGTACTTC.

The rearrangement uses TRBV6-6 and TRBJ1-3; no firm D call. Germline-derived CDR1 and CDR2 are MNHNY and SVGAGI (reference sequence). V was clipped by 7 bases and J by 0 bases, with 16 bases between them. The CDR3 is made up of 16 amino acids. Here the CDR3 DNA reads TGTGCCAGCATCACTAGGCGGGGAAGCTCTGGAAACACCATATATTTT. Translation gives CASITRRGSSGNTIYF.

The CDR3: CASRKNDRANTEAFF. CDR3 bases: TGTGCCAGCAGGAAGAACGACAGGGCGAACACTGAAGCTTTCTTT. The chain joins TRBV2 to TRBJ1-1; the match to TRBD1 covers 7 bases. This CDR3 region has 15 residues. V shed 6 bases and J 1 base; nucleotides not matched to a gene: 8. Germline CDR1 and CDR2: SNHLY and FYNNEI. Variable domain in full (rest from reference TRBV2 and TRBJ1-1): EPEVTQTPSHQVTQMGQEVILRCVPISNHLYFYWYRQILGQKVEFLVSFYNNEISEKSEIFDDQFSVERPDGSNFTLKIRSTKLEDSAMYFCASRKNDRANTEAFFGQGTRLTVV.

The chain links TRBV13 to TRBJ2-3, with D perhaps TRBD1 (6 bases). The CDR3 runs 15 residues. V was clipped by 2 bases and J by 0 bases, with 9 bases between them. The germline V gene encodes CDR1 PRHDT and CDR2 FYEKMQ (reference sequence). This CDR3 reads CASSLKTGSTDTQYF. The CDR3, as DNA: TGTGCCAGCAGCTTAAAGACAGGAAGCACAGATACGCAGTATTTT.

The chain employs TRBV19 and TRBJ1-4, with 10 positions matching TRBD1. The CDR3 has 14 amino acids. Germline loops: CDR1 LNHDA, CDR2 SQIVND (reference sequence). V lost 6 bases, J lost 6 bases, and 4 bases stayed unmatched. The CDR3 coding sequence is TGTGCCAGTAGCTCCGGGACAGGGGATGAAAAACTGTTTTTT. Translating it yields CASSSGTGDEKLFF.

This clone was seen just once. The chain combines TRBV24-1 with TRBJ2-4; TRBD2 might be the D (5 bases). This CDR3 has 17 residues. Germline V CDR1 and CDR2: KGHDR, SFDVKD. Trimming stripped 2 bases from V and 3 bases from J, with 16 bases between. The CDR3 nucleotides are TGTGCCACCAGTGATTCTAGCAGTCCGTCGGGCAAAAACATTCAGTACTTC. Amino acids: CATSDSSSPSGKNIQYF.

The chain links TRBV5-6 to TRBJ2-2, with 8 nucleotides matching TRBD1. V shed 1 base and J 3 bases; nucleotides not matched to a gene: 5. The germline V gene has CDR1 SGHDT and CDR2 YYEEEE. This CDR3 is built from 16 residues. CDR3 nucleotides: TGTGCCAGCAGCTTGAAAGGGACAGGTTACACCGGGGAGCTGTTTTTT. Protein: CASSLKGTGYTGELFF.

V and J are TRBV6-1 and TRBJ1-5; 7 bases match TRBD1. There are 16 residues in the CDR3. V shed 4 bases, J shed 6 bases, and the junction held 12 bases outside the gene matches. CDR1 and CDR2 from the germline V gene are MNHNS and SASEGT. This CDR3 is CASSGHDRVTVQPQHF. The CDR3 coding sequence is TGTGCCAGCAGTGGGCACGACAGGGTAACGGTTCAGCCCCAGCATTTT.

The chain combines TRBV7-3 with TRBJ2-1; no definite D call. With 5 bases removed from V and 2 bases from J, the gap between germline ends came to 10 bases. From germline, CDR1 is SGHTA and CDR2 FQGTGA. The CDR3 sequence is 14 residues long. CDR3 sequence: CASSKSPAYNEQFF. The CDR3 DNA follows: TGTGCCAGCAGCAAAAGCCCTGCCTACAATGAGCAGTTCTTC.

This clone has a single count. CDR3 in DNA: TGTGCCTGGACAGGGGTAGCTAATGAAAAACTGTTTTTT. It is translated as CAWTGVANEKLFF. This sequence joins TRBV30 and TRBJ1-4, with D possibly matching TRBD1 (6 bases). Trimming removed 4 bases from V and 3 bases from J, with 9 bases in between. Germline V gene lookup returns CDR1 GTSNPN and CDR2 SVGIG (reference sequence). The CDR3 runs 13 residues.

The chain is built from TRBV7-8 and TRBJ1-5; 9 positions agree with TRBD1. The CDR3 loop spans 16 amino acids. V lost 5 bases and J lost 11; bases outside the gene matches: 16. Germline CDR1 SGHVS, CDR2 FQNEAQ. The CDR3 DNA is TGTGCCAGCAGCCCCCGGGGACAGGGCGCGGGTTCTGCCCAGCATTTT. Translating it yields CASSPRGQGAGSAQHF.

The V call is TRBV23-1, the J call TRBJ2-2; no clear D. TRBV23-1 counts as an open reading frame of uncertain function. CDR3 length equals 15 residues. The V gene lost 2 bases and the J gene lost 6 bases, with 13 bases spanning the gap. The CDR3 DNA reads TGCGCCAGCAGTCAAAAAGTTTTCTACCCCGGGGAGCTGTTTTTT. Translated, it gives CASSQKVFYPGELFF.

V gene TRBV9 combines with J gene TRBJ2-5; no reliable D call. The germline V gene encodes CDR1 SGDLS and CDR2 YYNGEE. The CDR3 extends over 14 amino acids. The germline V and J ends were trimmed by 0 bases and 4 bases, with 10 bases remaining between them. For the CDR3, the DNA is TGTGCCAGCAGCGTAGGACATCTGGGAGAGACCCAGTACTTC. Encoded protein: CASSVGHLGETQYF.

The chain recombines TRBV7-9 with TRBJ2-7; 10 bases map to TRBD1. This CDR3 contains 14 residues. V lost 5 bases and J lost 4; bases outside the gene matches: 5. CDR1 SEHNR and CDR2 FQNEAQ come from the germline V gene (reference sequence). In nucleotides, the CDR3 is TGTGCCAGCAGCCGCGGGACAGGGGCTTACGAGCAGTACTTC. The encoded protein is CASSRGTGAYEQYF.

This sequence joins TRBV11-3 and TRBJ2-1; 9 bases agree with TRBD1. With V trimmed by 0 bases and J by 0 bases, 15 bases remained unmatched. The CDR3 covers 21 residues. The V gene's germline CDR1 is SGHNT and CDR2 YENEEA. CDR3 residues: CASSLEMGQGKILSSYNEQFF. In DNA form, the CDR3 reads TGTGCCAGCAGCTTAGAAATGGGACAGGGAAAAATCTTGAGCTCCTACAATGAGCAGTTCTTC.